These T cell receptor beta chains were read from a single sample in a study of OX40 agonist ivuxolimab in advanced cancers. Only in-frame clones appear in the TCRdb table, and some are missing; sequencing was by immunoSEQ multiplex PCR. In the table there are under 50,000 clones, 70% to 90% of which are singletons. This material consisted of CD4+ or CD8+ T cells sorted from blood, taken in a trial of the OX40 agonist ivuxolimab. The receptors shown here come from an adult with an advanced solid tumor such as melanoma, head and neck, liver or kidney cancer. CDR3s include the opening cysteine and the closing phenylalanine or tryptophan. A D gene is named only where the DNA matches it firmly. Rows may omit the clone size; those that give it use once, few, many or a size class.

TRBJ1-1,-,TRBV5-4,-,CASSLNWGNTEAFF,TGTGCCAGCAGCTTGAATTGGGGGAACACTGAAGCTTTCTTT
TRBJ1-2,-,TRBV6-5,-,CASTKDSNYGYTF,TGTGCCAGCACTAAGGACAGTAACTATGGCTACACCTTC
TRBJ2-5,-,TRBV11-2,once,CASSFAGSNGETQYF,TGTGCCAGCAGCTTCGCGGGGTCGAATGGGGAGACCCAGTACTTC
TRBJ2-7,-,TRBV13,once,CANSRQSGNLYEQYF,TGTGCCAACAGCCGACAGTCCGGAAACCTGTACGAGCAGTACTTC
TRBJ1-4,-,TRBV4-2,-,CASSQDLPSSTTNEKLFF,TGTGCCAGCAGCCAAGATCTTCCGAGTTCTACAACTAATGAAAAACTGTTTTTT
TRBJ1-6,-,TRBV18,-,CASSPVGGPYNSPLHF,TGTGCCAGCTCACCAGTAGGGGGTCCTTATAATTCACCCCTCCACTTT
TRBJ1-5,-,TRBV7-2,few,CASSFGPNQPQHF,TGTGCCAGCAGCTTTGGGCCCAATCAGCCCCAGCATTTT
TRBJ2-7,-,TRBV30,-,CAWSVGGSSYEQYF,TGTGCCTGGAGTGTAGGCGGCTCCTCCTACGAGCAGTACTTC
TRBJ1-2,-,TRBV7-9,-,CASSFSGGYGYTF,TGTGCCAGCAGCTTCTCGGGTGGCTATGGCTACACCTTC
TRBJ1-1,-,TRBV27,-,CASSGMGEAFF,TGTGCCAGCAGTGGCATGGGTGAAGCTTTCTTT
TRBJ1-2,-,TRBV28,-,CASSNLTGANYGYTF,TGTGCCAGCAGCAATCTCACCGGCGCCAACTATGGCTACACCTTC
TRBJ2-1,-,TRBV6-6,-,CASSYRSEQFF,TGTGCCAGCAGTTACCGCAGTGAGCAGTTCTTC
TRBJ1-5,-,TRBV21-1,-,CASRAKPQGCNQPQHF,TGTGCCAGCAGAGCAAAGCCGCAGGGATGCAATCAGCCCCAGCATTTT
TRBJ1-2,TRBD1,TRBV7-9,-,CASSFRDRGGYTF,TGTGCCAGCAGCTTCCGAGACAGGGGTGGCTACACCTTC
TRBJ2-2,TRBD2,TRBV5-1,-,CASSSGYTSGGTTGELFF,TGCGCCAGCAGCTCCGGCTACACTAGCGGGGGGACCACCGGGGAGCTGTTTTTT
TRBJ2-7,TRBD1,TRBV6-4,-,CARSPGTDNYEQYF,TGTGCCAGATCTCCCGGGACAGATAACTACGAGCAGTACTTC
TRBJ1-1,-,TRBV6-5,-,CASSRTANTEAFF,TGTGCCAGCAGCAGGACAGCGAACACTGAAGCTTTCTTT
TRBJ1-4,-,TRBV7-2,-,CASSPGPLGLFF,TGTGCCAGCAGCCCCGGGCCCCTCGGGCTGTTTTTT
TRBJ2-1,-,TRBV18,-,CASSPPYGGGLNQNNEQFF,TGTGCCAGCTCACCACCGTATGGAGGGGGACTTAATCAGAACAATGAGCAGTTCTTC
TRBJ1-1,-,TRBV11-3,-,CASSSGTGEAFF,TGTGCCAGCAGCTCCGGGACGGGAGAAGCTTTCTTT
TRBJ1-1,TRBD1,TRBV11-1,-,CASSWDRDTEAFF,TGTGCCAGCAGCTGGGACAGGGACACTGAAGCTTTCTTT
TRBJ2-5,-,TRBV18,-,CASSFDRDAGVQETQYF,TGTGCCAGCTCGTTTGACAGGGATGCGGGAGTGCAAGAGACCCAGTACTTC
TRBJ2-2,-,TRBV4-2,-,CASSQDRYTGELFF,TGTGCCAGCAGCCAAGACCGCTACACCGGGGAGCTGTTTTTT
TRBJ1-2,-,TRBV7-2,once,CASSLGAGIYGYTF,TGTGCCAGCAGCTTAGGGGCAGGGATCTATGGCTACACCTTC
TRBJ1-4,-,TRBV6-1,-,CASSVQGSNEKLFF,TGTGCCAGCAGTGTTCAGGGTAGTAATGAAAAACTGTTTTTT
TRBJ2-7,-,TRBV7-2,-,CASSLSRAGGEQYF,TGTGCCAGCAGCTTAAGTAGGGCAGGGGGGGAGCAGTACTTC
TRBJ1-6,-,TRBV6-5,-,CASSYDPPNSPLHF,TGTGCCAGCAGTTACGACCCCCCGAATTCACCCCTCCACTTT
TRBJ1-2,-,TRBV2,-,CASSVSIYGYTF,TGTGCCAGCAGTGTATCTATCTATGGCTACACCTTC
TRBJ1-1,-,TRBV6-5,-,CASSFPGYTEAFF,TGTGCCAGCTCTTTCCCAGGGTACACTGAAGCTTTCTTT
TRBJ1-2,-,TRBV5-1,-,CASSLDGDTARGYTF,TGCGCCAGCAGCTTGGACGGGGACACGGCTAGAGGCTACACCTTC
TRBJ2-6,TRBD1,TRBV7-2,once,CASSRQGASGANVLTF,TGTGCCAGCAGCCGACAGGGGGCTTCTGGGGCCAACGTCCTGACTTTC
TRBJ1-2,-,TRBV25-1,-,CASSPFLTVNYGYTF,TGTGCCAGCAGTCCCTTTTTGACAGTTAACTATGGCTACACCTTC
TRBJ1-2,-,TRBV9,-,CASSVALGHNYGYTF,TGTGCCAGCAGCGTAGCTCTGGGACACAACTATGGCTACACCTTC
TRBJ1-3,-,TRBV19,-,CASSIEDGFSGNTIYF,TGTGCCAGTAGTATAGAGGACGGATTCTCTGGAAACACCATATATTTT
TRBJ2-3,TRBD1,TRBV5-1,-,CASTDRPGTVSTDTQYF,TGCGCCAGCACCGACCGACCCGGGACAGTTAGCACAGATACGCAGTATTTT
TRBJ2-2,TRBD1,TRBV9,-,CASSVTGETGELFF,TGTGCCAGCAGCGTTACAGGGGAAACCGGGGAGCTGTTTTTT
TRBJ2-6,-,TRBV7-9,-,CASSGVGGATGANVLTF,TGTGCCAGCAGCGGCGTGGGGGGGGCTACTGGGGCCAACGTCCTGACTTTC
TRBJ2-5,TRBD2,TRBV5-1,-,CASSPGTSGSRAETQYF,TGCGCCAGCAGCCCCGGGACTAGCGGGAGTCGCGCAGAGACCCAGTACTTC
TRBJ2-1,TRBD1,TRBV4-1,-,CASSQDRLRTLLTRDSNNEQFF,TGCGCCAGCAGCCAAGACCGCTTGCGTACCCTCCTAACCCGGGACAGTAACAATGAGCAGTTCTTC
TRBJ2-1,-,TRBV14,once,CASSQSSGYNEQFF,TGTGCCAGCAGCCAAAGTAGCGGTTACAATGAGCAGTTCTTC
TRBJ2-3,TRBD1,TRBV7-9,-,CASNVGTGLTDTQYF,TGTGCCAGCAACGTCGGGACAGGACTTACAGATACGCAGTATTTT
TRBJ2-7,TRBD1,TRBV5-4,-,CASSLAGLYRGAEQYF,TGTGCCAGCAGCCTCGCTGGTTTATACAGGGGGGCCGAGCAGTACTTC
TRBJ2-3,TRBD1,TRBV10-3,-,CAIRVTGASTDTQYF,TGTGCCATCCGAGTGACAGGGGCTAGCACAGATACGCAGTATTTT
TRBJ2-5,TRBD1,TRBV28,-,CASSSGGQGEETQYF,TGTGCCAGCAGTTCCGGGGGACAGGGGGAAGAGACCCAGTACTTC
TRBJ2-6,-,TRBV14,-,CASSQGGRGANVLTF,TGTGCCAGCAGCCAAGGGGGCAGAGGGGCCAACGTCCTGACTTTC
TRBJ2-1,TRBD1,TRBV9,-,CASSVGGQGSYNEQFF,TGTGCCAGCAGCGTAGGGGGACAGGGGTCCTACAATGAGCAGTTCTTC
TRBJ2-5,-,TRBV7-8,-,CASSLQGPQETQYF,TGTGCCAGCAGCTTACAGGGACCTCAAGAGACCCAGTACTTC
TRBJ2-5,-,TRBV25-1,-,CASSAAGGSQETQYF,TGTGCCAGCAGTGCGGCCGGTGGCAGCCAAGAGACCCAGTACTTC
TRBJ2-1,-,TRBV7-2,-,CASSPRADNEQFF,TGTGCCAGCAGCCCTCGAGCAGACAATGAGCAGTTCTTC
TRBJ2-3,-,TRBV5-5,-,CASSGLSTDTQYF,TGTGCCAGCAGCGGACTGAGCACAGATACGCAGTATTTT
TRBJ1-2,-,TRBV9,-,CAGKTGLACRYTF,TGTGCCGGAAAAACAGGGTTAGCCTGTCGCTACACCTTC
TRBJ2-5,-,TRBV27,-,CASSLGLQEGIDQYF,TGTGCCAGCAGTTTAGGCTTACAGGAGGGGATCGACCAGTACTTC
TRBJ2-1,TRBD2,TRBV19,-,CASSTSSGSKNEQFF,TGTGCCAGTAGTACGTCTAGCGGGAGTAAGAATGAGCAGTTCTTC
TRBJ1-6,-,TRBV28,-,CASTDGSYNSPLHF,TGTGCCAGCACCGACGGCTCCTATAATTCACCCCTCCACTTT